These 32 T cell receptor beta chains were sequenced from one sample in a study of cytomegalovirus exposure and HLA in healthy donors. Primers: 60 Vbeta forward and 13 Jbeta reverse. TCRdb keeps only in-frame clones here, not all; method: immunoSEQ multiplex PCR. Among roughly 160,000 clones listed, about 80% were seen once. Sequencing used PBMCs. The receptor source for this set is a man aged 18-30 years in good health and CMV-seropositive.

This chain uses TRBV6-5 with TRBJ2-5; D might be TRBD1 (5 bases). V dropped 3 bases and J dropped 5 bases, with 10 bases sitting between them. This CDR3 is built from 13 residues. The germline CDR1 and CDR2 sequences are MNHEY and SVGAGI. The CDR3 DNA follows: TGTGCCAGCAGTTATTCAGGGTTGGAGACCCAGTACTTC. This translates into CASSYSGLETQYF.

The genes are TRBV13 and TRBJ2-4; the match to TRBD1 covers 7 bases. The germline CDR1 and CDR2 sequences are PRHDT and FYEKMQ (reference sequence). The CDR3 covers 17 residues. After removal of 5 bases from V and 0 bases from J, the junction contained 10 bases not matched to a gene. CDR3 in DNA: TGTGCCAGCAGCGCGCCGGACAGGACCATAGCCAAAAACATTCAGTACTTC. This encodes CASSAPDRTIAKNIQYF. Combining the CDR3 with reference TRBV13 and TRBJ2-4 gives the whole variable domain AAGVIQSPRHLIKEKRETATLKCYPIPRHDTVYWYQQGPGQDPQFLISFYEKMQSDKGSIPDRFSAQQFSDYHSELNMSSLELGDSALYFCASSAPDRTIAKNIQYFGAGTRLSVL.

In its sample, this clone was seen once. The CDR3 bases are TGCGCCAGCAGCGTATCCGCCCTAGTTCTATCGTACAATGAGCAGTTCTTC. Translating gives CASSVSALVLSYNEQFF. The chain joins TRBV4-1 to TRBJ2-1; unclear D gene. Germline V gene lookup returns CDR1 MGHRA and CDR2 YSYEKL. V was clipped by 5 bases and J by 4 bases, with 21 bases between them. The CDR3 sequence is 17 residues long.

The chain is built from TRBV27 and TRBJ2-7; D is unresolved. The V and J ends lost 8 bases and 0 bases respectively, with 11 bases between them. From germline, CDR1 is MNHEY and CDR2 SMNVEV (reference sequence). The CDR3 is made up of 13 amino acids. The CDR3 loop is CASGAVGSYEQYF. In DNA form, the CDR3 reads TGTGCCAGCGGCGCGGTTGGCTCCTACGAGCAGTACTTC.

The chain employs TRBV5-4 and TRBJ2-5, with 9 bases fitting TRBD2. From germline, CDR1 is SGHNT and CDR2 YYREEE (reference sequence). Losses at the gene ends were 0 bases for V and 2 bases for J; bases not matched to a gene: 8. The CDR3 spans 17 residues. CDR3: CASSLDMAGGRQETQYF. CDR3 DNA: TGTGCCAGCAGCTTGGATATGGCGGGAGGGCGTCAAGAGACCCAGTACTTC. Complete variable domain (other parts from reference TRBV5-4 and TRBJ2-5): ETGVTQSPTHLIKTRGQQVTLRCSSQSGHNTVSWYQQALGQGPQFIFQYYREEENGRGNFPPRFSGLQFPNYSSELNVNALELDDSALYLCASSLDMAGGRQETQYFGPGTRLLVL.

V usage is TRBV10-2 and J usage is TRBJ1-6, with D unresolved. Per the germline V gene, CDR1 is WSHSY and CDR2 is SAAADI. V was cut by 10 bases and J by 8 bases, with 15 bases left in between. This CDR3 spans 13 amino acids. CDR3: CATSAVGDSPLHF. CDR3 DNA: TGCGCCACGTCAGCAGTCGGGGATTCACCCCTCCACTTT.

The CDR3 DNA reads as TGTGCCAGCAGCTTAGATCAGGGAAACTACGAGCAGTACTTC. This sequence encodes CASSLDQGNYEQYF. The chain combines TRBV7-7 with TRBJ2-7, with a possible D match to TRBD1 (5 bases). The CDR3 consists of 14 residues. Germline CDR1 SSHAT, CDR2 FNYEAQ (reference sequence). The V end was cut by 1 base, the J end by 3 bases, with 10 bases between.

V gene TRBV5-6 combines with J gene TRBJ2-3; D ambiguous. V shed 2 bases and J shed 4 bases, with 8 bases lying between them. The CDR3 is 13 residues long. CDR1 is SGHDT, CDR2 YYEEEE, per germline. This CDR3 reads CASSLDIADTQYF. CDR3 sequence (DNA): TGTGCCAGCAGCTTAGATATAGCAGATACGCAGTATTTT.

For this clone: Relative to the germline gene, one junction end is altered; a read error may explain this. This CDR3 reads CASSLSPPGQRPERPGANGLTF. DNA of the CDR3: TGTGCCAGCAGTTTATCGCCCCCCGGGCAGAGGCCCGAACGACCTGGGGCCAACGGCCTGACTTTC. V usage is TRBV27 and J usage is TRBJ2-6, with a tentative D call TRBD1 (5 bases). Germline CDR1 reads MNHEY; CDR2 reads SMNVEV (reference sequence). The CDR3 totals 22 residues.

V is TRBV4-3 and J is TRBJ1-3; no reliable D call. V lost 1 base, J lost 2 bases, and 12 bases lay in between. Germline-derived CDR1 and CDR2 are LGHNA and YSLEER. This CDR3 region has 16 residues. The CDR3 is CASSQGWREPGNTIYF. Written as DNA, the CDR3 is TGCGCCAGCAGCCAAGGGTGGAGGGAACCTGGAAACACCATATATTTT.

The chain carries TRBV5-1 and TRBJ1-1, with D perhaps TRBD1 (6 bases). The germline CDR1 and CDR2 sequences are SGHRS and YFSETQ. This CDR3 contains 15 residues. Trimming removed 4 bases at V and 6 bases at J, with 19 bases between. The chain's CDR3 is CASSLSTGFVAEAFF. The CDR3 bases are TGCGCCAGCAGCCTTTCAACAGGGTTCGTGGCTGAAGCTTTCTTT.

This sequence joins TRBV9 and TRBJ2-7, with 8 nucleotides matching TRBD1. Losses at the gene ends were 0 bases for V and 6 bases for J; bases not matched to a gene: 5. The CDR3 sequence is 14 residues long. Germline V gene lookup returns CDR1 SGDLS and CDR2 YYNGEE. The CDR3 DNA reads TGTGCCAGCAGCGTAGATCCAGGGGGCGGCGAGCAGTACTTC. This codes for CASSVDPGGGEQYF.

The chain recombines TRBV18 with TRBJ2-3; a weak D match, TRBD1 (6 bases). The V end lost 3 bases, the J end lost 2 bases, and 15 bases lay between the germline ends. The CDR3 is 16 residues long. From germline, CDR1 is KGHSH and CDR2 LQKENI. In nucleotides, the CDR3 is TGTGCCAGCTCACCGGGGGCACCTCAAGTCACAGATACGCAGTATTTT. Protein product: CASSPGAPQVTDTQYF.

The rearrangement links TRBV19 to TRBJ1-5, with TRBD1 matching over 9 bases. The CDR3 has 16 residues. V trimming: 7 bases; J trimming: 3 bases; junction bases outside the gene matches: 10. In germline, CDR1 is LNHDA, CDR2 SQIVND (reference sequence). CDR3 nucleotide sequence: TGTGCCAGTACCTCCTGGGGGACAGGGAACAATCAGCCCCAGCATTTT. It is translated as CASTSWGTGNNQPQHF. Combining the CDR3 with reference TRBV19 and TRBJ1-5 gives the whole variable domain DGGITQSPKYLFRKEGQNVTLSCEQNLNHDAMYWYRQDPGQGLRLIYYSQIVNDFQKGDIAEGYSVSREKKESFPLTVTSAQKNPTAFYLCASTSWGTGNNQPQHFGDGTRLSIL.

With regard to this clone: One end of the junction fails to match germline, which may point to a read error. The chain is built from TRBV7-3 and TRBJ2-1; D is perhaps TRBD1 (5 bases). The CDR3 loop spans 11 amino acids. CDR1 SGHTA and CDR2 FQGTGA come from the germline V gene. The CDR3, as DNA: TGTTCCAGCAGCTTAGGGGCTGAGCAGTTCTTC. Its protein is CSSSLGAEQFF.

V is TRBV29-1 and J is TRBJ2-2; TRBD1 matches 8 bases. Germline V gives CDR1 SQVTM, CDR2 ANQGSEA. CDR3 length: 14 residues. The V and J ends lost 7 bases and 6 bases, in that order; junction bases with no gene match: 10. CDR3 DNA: TGCAGCGCGGATTTCAGGGGGCGCCCCGGGGAGCTGTTTTTT. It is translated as CSADFRGRPGELFF.

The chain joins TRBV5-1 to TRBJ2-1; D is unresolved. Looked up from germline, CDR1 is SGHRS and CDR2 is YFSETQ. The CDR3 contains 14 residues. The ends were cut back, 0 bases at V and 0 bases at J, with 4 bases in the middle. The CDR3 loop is CASSLVSSYNEQFF. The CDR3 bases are TGCGCCAGCAGCTTGGTGAGCTCCTACAATGAGCAGTTCTTC.

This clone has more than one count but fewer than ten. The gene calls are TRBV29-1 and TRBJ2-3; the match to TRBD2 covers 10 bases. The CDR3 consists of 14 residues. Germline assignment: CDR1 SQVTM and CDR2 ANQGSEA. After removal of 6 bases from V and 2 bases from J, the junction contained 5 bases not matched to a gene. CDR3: CSVASGSITDTQYF. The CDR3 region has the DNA TGCAGCGTGGCTAGCGGGAGTATCACAGATACGCAGTATTTT.

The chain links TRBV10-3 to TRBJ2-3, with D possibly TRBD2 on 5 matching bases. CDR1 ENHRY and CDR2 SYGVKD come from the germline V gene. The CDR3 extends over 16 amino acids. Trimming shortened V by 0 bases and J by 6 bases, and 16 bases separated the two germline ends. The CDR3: CAISESRQTGSDTQYF. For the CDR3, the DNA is TGTGCCATCAGTGAGTCCCGCCAAACGGGGTCGGATACGCAGTATTTT.

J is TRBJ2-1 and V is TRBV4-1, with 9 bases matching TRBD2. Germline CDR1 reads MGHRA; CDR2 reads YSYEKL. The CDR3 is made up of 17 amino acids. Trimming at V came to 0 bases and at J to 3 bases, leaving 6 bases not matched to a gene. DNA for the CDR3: TGCGCCAGCAGCCAAGAACCTAGCGGGATGGTCTACAATGAGCAGTTCTTC. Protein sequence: CASSQEPSGMVYNEQFF.

In nucleotides, the CDR3 is TGTGCCAGCAGCCCGACCCCTAGCGGGTCCACAGATACGCAGTATTTT. Its protein is CASSPTPSGSTDTQYF. The chain joins TRBV13 to TRBJ2-3; TRBD2 agrees at 8 bases. From germline, CDR1 is PRHDT and CDR2 FYEKMQ (reference sequence). The junction had 9 bases not matched to a gene; V was cut back by 5 bases and J by 2 bases. The CDR3 runs to 16 residues. Together with reference TRBV13 and TRBJ2-3, the CDR3 gives the full variable domain: AAGVIQSPRHLIKEKRETATLKCYPIPRHDTVYWYQQGPGQDPQFLISFYEKMQSDKGSIPDRFSAQQFSDYHSELNMSSLELGDSALYFCASSPTPSGSTDTQYFGPGTRLTVL.

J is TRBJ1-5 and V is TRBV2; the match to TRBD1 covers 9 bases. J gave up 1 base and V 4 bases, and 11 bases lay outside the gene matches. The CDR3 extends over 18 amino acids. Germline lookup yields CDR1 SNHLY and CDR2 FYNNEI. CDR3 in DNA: TGTGCCAGCAGTGTGGGGGACAGGGAGTGGGGCAGCAATCAGCCCCAGCATTTT. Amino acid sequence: CASSVGDREWGSNQPQHF.

The CDR3 DNA reads as TGTGCCAGCAGTTACTCGAACACCTACGAGCAGTACTTC. Translating gives CASSYSNTYEQYF. V gene TRBV6-5 combines with J gene TRBJ2-7, with D unresolved. Trimming removed 0 bases at V and 2 bases at J, with 5 bases between. The CDR3 contains 13 residues. In germline, CDR1 is MNHEY, CDR2 SVGAGI.

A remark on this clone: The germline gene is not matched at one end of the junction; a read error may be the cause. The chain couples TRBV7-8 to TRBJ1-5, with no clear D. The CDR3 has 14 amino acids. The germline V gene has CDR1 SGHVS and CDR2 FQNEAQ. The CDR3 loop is CASSLVAGGGIPNF. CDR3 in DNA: TGTGCCAGCAGCTTAGTTGCGGGCGGAGGTATTCCCAATTTT.

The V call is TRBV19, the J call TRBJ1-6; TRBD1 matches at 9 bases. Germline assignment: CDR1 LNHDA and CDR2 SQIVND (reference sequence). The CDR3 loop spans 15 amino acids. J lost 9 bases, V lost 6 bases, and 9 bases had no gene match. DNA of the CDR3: TGTGCCAGTAGCCCCGCCGGACAGGGGCCTTCACCCCTCCACTTT. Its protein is CASSPAGQGPSPLHF.

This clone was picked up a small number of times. In DNA, the CDR3 is TGTGCCAGCAGTTACGCAGGCACAGATACGCAGTATTTT. Translating gives CASSYAGTDTQYF. This rearrangement joins TRBV6-6 to TRBJ2-3; D not resolved. CDR1 is MNHNY and CDR2 is SVGAGI in the germline V gene (reference sequence). V dropped 2 bases and J dropped 1 base, with 4 bases sitting between them. CDR3 length: 13 amino acids.

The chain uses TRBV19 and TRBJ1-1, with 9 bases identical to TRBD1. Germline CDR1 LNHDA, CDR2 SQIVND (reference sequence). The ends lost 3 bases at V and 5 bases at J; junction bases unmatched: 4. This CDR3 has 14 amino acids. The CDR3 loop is CASSIPGQGTEAFF. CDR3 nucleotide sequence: TGTGCCAGTAGTATCCCGGGACAGGGAACTGAAGCTTTCTTT.

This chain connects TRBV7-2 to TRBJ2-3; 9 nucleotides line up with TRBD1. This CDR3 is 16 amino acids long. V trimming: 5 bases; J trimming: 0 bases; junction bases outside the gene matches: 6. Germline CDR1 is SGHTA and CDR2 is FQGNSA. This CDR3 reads CASSPRQGGSTDTQYF. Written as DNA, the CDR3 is TGTGCCAGCAGCCCTAGACAGGGGGGGAGCACAGATACGCAGTATTTT.

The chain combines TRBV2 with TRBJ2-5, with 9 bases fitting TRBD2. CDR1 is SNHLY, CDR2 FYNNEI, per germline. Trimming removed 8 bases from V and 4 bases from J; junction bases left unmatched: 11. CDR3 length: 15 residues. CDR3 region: CASRGGSGSAETQYF. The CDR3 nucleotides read TGTGCCAGCCGGGGAGGTAGCGGGAGTGCAGAGACCCAGTACTTC.

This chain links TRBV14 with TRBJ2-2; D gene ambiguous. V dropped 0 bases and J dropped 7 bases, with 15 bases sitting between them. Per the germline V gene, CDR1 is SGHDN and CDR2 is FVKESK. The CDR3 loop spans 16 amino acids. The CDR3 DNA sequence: TGTGCCAGCAGCCAAGAGTTATTCGGTCTAGACGGGGAGCTGTTTTTT. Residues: CASSQELFGLDGELFF. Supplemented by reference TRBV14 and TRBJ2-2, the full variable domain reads EAGVTQFPSHSVIEKGQTVTLRCDPISGHDNLYWYRRVMGKEIKFLLHFVKESKQDESGMPNNRFLAERTGGTYSTLKVQPAELEDSGVYFCASSQELFGLDGELFFGEGSRLTVL.

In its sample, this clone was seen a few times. CDR3 loop: CASSREAGAYNEQFF. CDR3 in DNA: TGTGCCAGCAGCCGAGAGGCGGGGGCCTACAATGAGCAGTTCTTC. The chain combines TRBV9 with TRBJ2-1, with 7 bases matching TRBD2. The CDR3 sequence is 15 residues long. The junction had 6 bases not matched to a gene; V was cut back by 4 bases and J by 2 bases. Germline loops: CDR1 SGDLS, CDR2 YYNGEE.

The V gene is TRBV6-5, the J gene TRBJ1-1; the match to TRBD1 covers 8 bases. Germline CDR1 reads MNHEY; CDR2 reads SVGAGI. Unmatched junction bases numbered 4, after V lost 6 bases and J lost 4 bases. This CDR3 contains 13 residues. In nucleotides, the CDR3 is TGTGCCAGCAGCCGGACAGGGAGCACTGAAGCTTTCTTT. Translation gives CASSRTGSTEAFF.